These 20 T cell receptor beta chains share one sample of origin, sequenced in a study of T cells in placental villitis. This was the immunoSEQ v4 assay. Assay used: immunoSEQ multiplex PCR; TCRdb lists only in-frame clones, some missing. The table shows 2,500 to 4,000 clones, with 60% to 80% occurring only once. The sample comprised placental tissue containing maternal and fetal cells. The receptors stem from a human patient with infectious villitis; the placental T cells may come from both mother and fetus.

This clone turned up a few times. The chain links TRBV2 to TRBJ2-7; D may be TRBD1 or TRBD2 (5 bases each). This CDR3 spans 14 amino acids. The V end was cut by 6 bases, the J end by 2 bases, with 14 bases between. Germline V lookup: CDR1 SNHLY, CDR2 FYNNEI. In nucleotides, the CDR3 is TGTGCCAGCAGCATACAGGTGGGGGCCTACGAGCAGTACTTC. It codes for CASSIQVGAYEQYF.

This chain joins TRBV6-5 and TRBJ2-3; TRBD2 might be the D (6 bases). Trimming took 4 bases from V and 4 from J, leaving 15 bases between them. Germline V lookup: CDR1 MNHEY, CDR2 SVGAGI. The CDR3 has 15 residues. The DNA for the CDR3 is TGTGCCAGCAGTTTCTTGGGGGGAACCGCAGATACGCAGTATTTT. This sequence encodes CASSFLGGTADTQYF.

The chain is built from TRBV7-3 and TRBJ2-5, with D perhaps matching TRBD2 (5 bases). Deletions cut 3 bases from V and 5 bases from J, with 10 bases between. Germline values: CDR1 SGHTA, CDR2 FQGTGA. The CDR3 consists of 13 residues. CDR3 nucleotide sequence: TGTGCCAGCAGCTTTACTAGGCGGGAGACCCAGTACTTC. Its protein product is CASSFTRRETQYF. Full variable domain (missing parts from reference TRBV7-3 and TRBJ2-5): GAGVSQTPSNKVTEKGKYVELRCDPISGHTALYWYRQSLGQGPEFLIYFQGTGAADDSGLPNDRFFAVRPEGSVSTLKIQRTERGDSAVYLCASSFTRRETQYFGPGTRLLVL.

The J gene is TRBJ1-5, the V gene TRBV5-6; D perhaps matches TRBD1 (6 bases). This CDR3 spans 16 amino acids. CDR1 and CDR2 from the germline V gene are SGHDT and YYEEEE. V dropped 1 base and J dropped 1 base, with 12 bases sitting between them. CDR3 loop: CASSLRGDFSNQPQHF. CDR3 sequence (DNA): TGTGCCAGCAGCTTGAGGGGGGACTTCAGCAATCAGCCCCAGCATTTT.

A few counts support this clone. The rearrangement uses TRBV6-6 and TRBJ2-5; 12 bases fit TRBD2. Germline CDR1 MNHNY, CDR2 SVGAGI (reference sequence). The CDR3 is made up of 15 amino acids. The V gene end was trimmed by 6 bases and the J gene end by 1 base; junction bases not matched to a gene: 3. In DNA form, the CDR3 reads TGTGCCAGCAGATGGGGACTAGCGGGCCAAGAGACCCAGTACTTC. This codes for CASRWGLAGQETQYF.

The gene calls are TRBV6-6 and TRBJ2-1; 7 nucleotides line up with TRBD1. J was trimmed by 12 bases and V by 4 bases; bases with no gene match: 12. The germline V gene encodes CDR1 MNHNY and CDR2 SVGAGI (reference sequence). This CDR3 is built from 14 residues. The CDR3 nucleotides read TGTGCCAGCAGTTCGACAGGGACGAGAACAGGGCAGTTCTTC. Translating gives CASSSTGTRTGQFF.

The chain couples TRBV19 to TRBJ1-2; 8 nucleotides align to TRBD1. The CDR3 runs 16 residues. The trim removed 4 bases at V and 4 bases at J, leaving 11 bases unmatched. Germline values: CDR1 LNHDA, CDR2 SQIVND (reference sequence). The CDR3 bases are TGTGCCAGTAGTACTAGGGGACAGGCGGATCTCTATGGCTACACCTTC. It encodes CASSTRGQADLYGYTF. Based on the CDR3 plus reference TRBV19 and TRBJ1-2, the full variable domain is DGGITQSPKYLFRKEGQNVTLSCEQNLNHDAMYWYRQDPGQGLRLIYYSQIVNDFQKGDIAEGYSVSREKKESFPLTVTSAQKNPTAFYLCASSTRGQADLYGYTFGSGTRLTVV.

The chain combines TRBV9 with TRBJ2-2; possible D gene TRBD1, 6 bases. This CDR3 comprises 16 residues. Trimming took off 0 bases at V and 1 base at J, with 10 bases between the two ends. Looked up from germline, CDR1 is SGDLS and CDR2 is YYNGEE. The CDR3, as DNA: TGTGCCAGCAGCGTAGTAGGGACAAGGAACACCGGGGAGCTGTTTTTT. Protein product: CASSVVGTRNTGELFF. Full variable domain (remainder filled in from reference TRBV9 and TRBJ2-2): DSGVTQTPKHLITATGQRVTLRCSPRSGDLSVYWYQQSLDQGLQFLIQYYNGEERAKGNILERFSAQQFPDLHSELNLSSLELGDSALYFCASSVVGTRNTGELFFGEGSRLTVL.

The rearrangement joins TRBV9 to TRBJ1-3; 7 bases fit TRBD1. The ends lost 0 bases at V and 4 bases at J; junction bases unmatched: 4. This CDR3 comprises 15 residues. The germline V gene has CDR1 SGDLS and CDR2 YYNGEE. Here the CDR3 reads CASSVARTGGNTIYF. In DNA, the CDR3 is TGTGCCAGCAGCGTAGCCCGGACAGGCGGAAACACCATATATTTT.

V usage is TRBV6-5 and J usage is TRBJ1-2; 7 nucleotides align to TRBD1. The CDR3 spans 15 residues. Germline V gene data show CDR1 as MNHEY and CDR2 as SVGAGI. The V segment lost 2 bases and the J segment 6 bases; nucleotides outside the gene matches: 9. In DNA, the CDR3 is TGTGCCAGCAGTTACGGGGCCGCAGGGGGGGATGGCTACACCTTC. Amino acids: CASSYGAAGGDGYTF.

The chain uses TRBV12-3 or TRBV12-4 and TRBJ2-5; D possibly uses TRBD1 or TRBD2 (5 bases each). This CDR3 has 12 residues. The germline V and J ends were trimmed by 4 bases and 7 bases, with 10 bases remaining between them. The chain's CDR3 is CASSSGRWTQYF. The CDR3 DNA reads as TGTGCCAGCAGTTCGGGACGGTGGACCCAGTACTTC.

V gene TRBV7-3 combines with J gene TRBJ2-6; 9 bases are shared with TRBD1. The CDR3 consists of 18 residues. The germline gives CDR1 SGHTA, CDR2 FQGTGA. V shed 5 bases, J shed 0 bases, and the junction held 8 bases outside the gene matches. CDR3 in amino acids: CASSRTGAVLSGANVLTF. DNA of the CDR3: TGTGCCAGCAGCCGGACAGGGGCCGTCCTCTCTGGGGCCAACGTCCTGACTTTC.

The gene calls are TRBV5-5 and TRBJ1-5; D not resolved. This CDR3 is 13 amino acids long. From germline, CDR1 is SGHKS and CDR2 YYEKEE (reference sequence). V lost 4 bases and J lost 2, with 7 bases in between. Written as DNA, the CDR3 is TGTGCCAGCAGCCCGTGGGGCAATCAGCCCCAGCATTTT. Translated: CASSPWGNQPQHF.

The J gene is TRBJ1-1, the V gene TRBV7-8; the D is unclear. Germline values: CDR1 SGHVS, CDR2 FQNEAQ. CDR3 length: 14 residues. V was trimmed by 1 base and J by 1 base, leaving 7 bases between them. This CDR3 is CASSLGAGNTEAFF. The CDR3 DNA follows: TGTGCCAGCAGCTTAGGGGCGGGGAACACTGAAGCTTTCTTT.

DNA for the CDR3: TGTGCCATCAGTGAAAGTCATCTAGCGGGAGACGAGCAGTACTTC. Encoded protein: CAISESHLAGDEQYF. The rearrangement joins TRBV10-3 to TRBJ2-7, with 10 bases lining up with TRBD2. V shed 3 bases, J shed 5 bases, and the junction held 7 bases outside the gene matches. This CDR3 region has 15 residues. CDR1 is ENHRY, CDR2 SYGVKD, per germline.

V and J are TRBV6-5 and TRBJ2-7, with TRBD1 identical over 8 bases. J gave up 3 bases and V 6 bases, and 4 bases lay outside the gene matches. The CDR3 sequence is 13 residues long. Germline V CDR1 and CDR2: MNHEY, SVGAGI. CDR3 residues: CASSAGTGYEQYV. Written as DNA, the CDR3 is TGTGCCAGCAGCGCCGGGACAGGCTACGAGCAGTACGTC.

CDR3 DNA sequence: TGTGCCAGCAACCCCAGACAGGGGAAGAACACTGAAGCTTTCTTT. It translates to CASNPRQGKNTEAFF. V usage is TRBV11-2 and J usage is TRBJ1-1; 8 bases align to TRBD1. The V and J ends lost 7 bases and 1 base, in that order; junction bases with no gene match: 8. Per the germline V gene, CDR1 is SGHAT and CDR2 is FQNNGV. The CDR3 totals 15 residues.

As to this clone: Other nucleotide sequences from this sample produce the same CDR3. The DNA for the CDR3 is TGCGCCAGCAGTCAATCCGTGGGTTATGGGGCTTTCTTT. Its protein product is CASSQSVGYGAFF. The V gene is TRBV4-1, the J gene TRBJ1-1, with D uncertain. The CDR3 runs 13 residues. The germline V and J ends were trimmed by 6 bases and 11 bases, with 19 bases remaining between them. The germline V gene has CDR1 MGHRA and CDR2 YSYEKL.

This sequence joins TRBV5-4 and TRBJ1-6; weak D call: TRBD1 (6 bases). The ends were cut back, 0 bases at V and 0 bases at J, with 10 bases in the middle. In germline, CDR1 is SGHNT, CDR2 YYREEE (reference sequence). This CDR3 is built from 17 residues. For the CDR3, the DNA is TGTGCCAGCAGCTTGGGCCAGGGGTTCTCCTATAATTCACCCCTCCACTTT. Its protein is CASSLGQGFSYNSPLHF.

The chain has TRBV7-3 and TRBJ2-1; D remains ambiguous. The V and J ends lost 1 base and 6 bases respectively, with 22 bases between them. Germline V gene sequence: CDR1 SGHTA, CDR2 FQGTGA. This CDR3 is built from 18 residues. The CDR3 protein is CASSLNVGVQARVNEQFF. For the CDR3, the DNA is TGTGCCAGCAGCTTAAATGTCGGCGTGCAGGCCCGGGTCAATGAGCAGTTCTTC.